Sequencing of this TCR beta chain was carried out in a study of glioma-infiltrating T cells after dendritic cell vaccination. Study in general: Autologous tumor lysate was loaded overnight onto monocyte-derived dendritic cells grown seven days with IL-4 and GM-CSF. Three intradermal dendritic cell vaccine injections were given every two weeks.

This table comes from immunoSEQ multiplex PCR, and its TCRdb copy is limited to in-frame clones, with some not included. The sample yields around 21,000 clones, less than 85% seen once. The germline V and J ends were trimmed by 0 bases and 7 bases, with 16 bases remaining between them. The CDR3 is 15 residues long. CDR1 and CDR2 (germline): SGHNT, YYREEE (reference sequence). About this clone: Its antigen is as yet unknown.

Isocitrate dehydrogenase mutation was absent in all glioblastoma patients. Study-wide points: Longer survival after dendritic cell vaccination followed higher pretreatment TIL content.

This receptor was identified in a human donor with glioblastoma. The chain uses TRBV5-4 and TRBJ1-1, with D hard to call. The sample consisted of blood, taken before dendritic cell vaccination. The CDR3 sequence is CASSLGIPGELEAFF. The CDR3 bases are TGTGCCAGCAGCTTGGGTATTCCGGGAGAGCTTGAAGCTTTCTTT.